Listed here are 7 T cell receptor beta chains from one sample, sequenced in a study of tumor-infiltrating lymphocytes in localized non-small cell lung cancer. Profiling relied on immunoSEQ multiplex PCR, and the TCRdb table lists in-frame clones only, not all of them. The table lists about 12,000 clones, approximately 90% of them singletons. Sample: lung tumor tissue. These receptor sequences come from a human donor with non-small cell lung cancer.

CDR3 DNA: TGCAGTGCTAGAAACCAAGAGACCCAGTACTTC. Protein: CSARNQETQYF. The V gene is TRBV20-1, the J gene TRBJ2-5; D is unclear. Trimming cost V 2 bases and J 0 bases, with 1 base left between them. Germline lookup yields CDR1 DFQATT and CDR2 SNEGSKA (reference sequence). The CDR3 is 11 residues long.

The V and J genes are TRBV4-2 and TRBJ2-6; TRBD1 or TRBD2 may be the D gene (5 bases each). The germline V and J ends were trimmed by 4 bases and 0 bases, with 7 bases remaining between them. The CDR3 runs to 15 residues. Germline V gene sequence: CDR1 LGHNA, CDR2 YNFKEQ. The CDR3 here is CASSLGASGANVLTF. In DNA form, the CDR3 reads TGTGCCAGCAGCCTCGGGGCCTCTGGGGCCAACGTCCTGACTTTC.

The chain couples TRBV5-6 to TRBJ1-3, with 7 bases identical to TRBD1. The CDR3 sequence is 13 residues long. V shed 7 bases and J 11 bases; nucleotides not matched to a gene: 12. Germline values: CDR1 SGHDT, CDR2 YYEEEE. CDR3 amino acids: CASGMTGKSAIYF. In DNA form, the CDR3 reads TGTGCCAGCGGAATGACAGGGAAGTCAGCCATATATTTT.

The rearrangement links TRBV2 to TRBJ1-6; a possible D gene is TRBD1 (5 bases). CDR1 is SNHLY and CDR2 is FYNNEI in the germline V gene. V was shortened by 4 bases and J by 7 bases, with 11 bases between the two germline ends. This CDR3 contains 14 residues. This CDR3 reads CASSGGAGNSPLHF. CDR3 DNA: TGTGCCAGCAGTGGCGGGGCAGGAAATTCACCCCTCCACTTT.

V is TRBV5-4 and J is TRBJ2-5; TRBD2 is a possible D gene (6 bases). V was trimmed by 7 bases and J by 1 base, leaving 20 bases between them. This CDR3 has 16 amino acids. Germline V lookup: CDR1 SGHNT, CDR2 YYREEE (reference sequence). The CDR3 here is CASGGRGNGGQETQYF. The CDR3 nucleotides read TGTGCCAGCGGCGGGCGGGGCAACGGCGGCCAAGAGACCCAGTACTTC.

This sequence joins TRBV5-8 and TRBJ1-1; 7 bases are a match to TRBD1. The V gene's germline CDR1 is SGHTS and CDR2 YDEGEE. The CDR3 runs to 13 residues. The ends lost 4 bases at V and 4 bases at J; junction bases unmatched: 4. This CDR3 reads CASSEDRATEAFF. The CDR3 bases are TGTGCCAGCAGCGAAGACAGGGCCACTGAAGCTTTCTTT. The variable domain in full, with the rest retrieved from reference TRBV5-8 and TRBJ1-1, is EAGVTQSPTHLIKTRGQQATLRCSPISGHTSVYWYQQALGLGLQFLLWYDEGEERNRGNFPPRFSGRQFPNYSSELNVNALELEDSALYLCASSEDRATEAFFGQGTRLTVV.

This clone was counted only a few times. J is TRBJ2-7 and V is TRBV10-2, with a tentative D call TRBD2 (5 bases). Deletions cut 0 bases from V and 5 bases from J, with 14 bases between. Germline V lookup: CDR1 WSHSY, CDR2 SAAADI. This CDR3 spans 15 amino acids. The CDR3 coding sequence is TGCGCCAGCAGTGAGTCTGAGGGATCTGGGGACGAGCAGTACTTC. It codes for CASSESEGSGDEQYF.